This T cell receptor beta chain was observed in a study of T cell responses to AZD1222 COVID-19 vaccine. Germline V gives CDR1 MNHEY, CDR2 SMNVEV (reference sequence). CDR3 length: 15 residues. Trimming removed 7 bases at V and 3 bases at J, with 19 bases between. A remark on this clone: Its antigen is undetermined.

Study results and limitations: Targeting of unmutated variant regions was reportedly seen in nearly half of spike-specific TCRs. Clonal diversity was possibly underestimated; the donors were predominantly white British and more often female. Seropositive status at baseline applied to only five or six AZD1222 recipients.

The method was immunoSEQ multiplex PCR; TCRdb's version includes in-frame clones alone and lacks a portion of them. The repertoire table contains about 140,000 clones. The chain carries TRBV27 and TRBJ2-7, with a possible D match to TRBD1 (6 bases). Sequencing input: peripheral blood. This receptor was obtained from an adult in good health. In DNA form, the CDR3 reads TGTGCCAGCATCCTTCACCGGGACAAAGGCTACGAGCAGTACTTC. This gives the protein CASILHRDKGYEQYF.